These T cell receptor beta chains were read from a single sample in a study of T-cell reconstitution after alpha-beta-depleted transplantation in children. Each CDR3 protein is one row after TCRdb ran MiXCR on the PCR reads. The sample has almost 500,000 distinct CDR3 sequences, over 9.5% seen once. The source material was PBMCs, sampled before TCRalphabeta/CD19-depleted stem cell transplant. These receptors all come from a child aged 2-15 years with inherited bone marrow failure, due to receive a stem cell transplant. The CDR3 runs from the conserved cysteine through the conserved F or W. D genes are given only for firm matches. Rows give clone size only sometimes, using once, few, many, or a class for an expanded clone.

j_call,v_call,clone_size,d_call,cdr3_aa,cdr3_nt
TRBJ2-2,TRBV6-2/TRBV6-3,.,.,CASSTRTTGELFF,TGTGCCAGCAGTACTCGGACCACCGGGGAGCTGTTTTTT
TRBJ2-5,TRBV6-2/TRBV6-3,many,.,CASSNRGTQYF,TGTGCCAGCAGCAATCGGGGGACCCAGTACTTC
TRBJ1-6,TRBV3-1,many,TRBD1,CASRGQGGSPLHF,TGTGCCAGCCGGGGACAGGGAGGTTCACCCCTCCACTTT
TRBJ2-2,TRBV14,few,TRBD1,CASSQDPRTGGESANTGELFF,TGTGCCAGCAGCCAAGATCCGAGGACAGGGGGCGAGAGCGCGAACACCGGGGAGCTGTTTTTT
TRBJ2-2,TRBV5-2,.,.,CAMGPGLPTGELFF,TGTGCCATGGGCCCCGGGCTCCCCACCGGGGAGCTGTTTTTT
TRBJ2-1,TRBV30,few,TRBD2,CAWSLAGGPNEQFF,TGTGCCTGGAGCCTAGCGGGAGGGCCTAATGAGCAGTTCTTC
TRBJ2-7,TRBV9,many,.,CASSTRDWPGEQYF,TGTGCCAGCAGCACCCGGGACTGGCCGGGCGAGCAGTACTTC
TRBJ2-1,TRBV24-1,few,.,CATGGSSTGPYNEQFF,TGTGCCACCGGCGGCAGCTCTACGGGACCCTACAATGAGCAGTTCTTC
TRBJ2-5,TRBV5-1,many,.,CASSSPSEGWSETQYF,TGCGCCAGCAGCTCTCCCAGTGAGGGGTGGAGTGAGACCCAGTACTTC
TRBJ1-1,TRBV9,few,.,CASSVAGLGGGTEAFF,TGTGCCAGCAGCGTAGCGGGGTTGGGAGGAGGAACTGAAGCTTTCTTT
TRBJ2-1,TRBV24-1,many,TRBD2,CATSDLPSGSDEQFF,TGTGCCACCAGTGATTTACCTAGCGGGAGCGATGAGCAGTTCTTC
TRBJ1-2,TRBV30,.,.,CAWTPDRNYGYTF,TGTGCCTGGACTCCCGACAGGAACTATGGCTACACCTTC
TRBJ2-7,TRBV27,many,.,CASSLAQAYEQYF,TGTGCCAGCAGTTTAGCGCAGGCCTACGAGCAGTACTTC
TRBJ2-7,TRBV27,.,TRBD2,CASSRGRDSYEQYF,TGTGCCAGCAGTCGCGGGAGGGACTCTTACGAGCAGTACTTC
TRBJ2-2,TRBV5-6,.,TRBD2,CASSLELAGVNTGELFF,TGTGCCAGCAGCTTGGAGCTAGCGGGGGTGAACACCGGGGAGCTGTTTTTT
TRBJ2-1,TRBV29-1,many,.,CSVTSGSYNEQFF,TGCAGCGTCACTAGTGGCTCCTACAATGAGCAGTTCTTC
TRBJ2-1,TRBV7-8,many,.,CASSRSSGPANEQFF,TGTGCCAGCAGCCGAAGTAGCGGCCCAGCTAATGAGCAGTTCTTC
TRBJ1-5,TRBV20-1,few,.,CSATRQNNQPQHF,TGCAGTGCTACACGACAGAACAATCAGCCCCAGCATTTT
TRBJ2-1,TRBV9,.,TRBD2,CASNRGAGGYIYNEQFF,TGTGCCAGCAACCGGGGAGCGGGAGGATACATCTACAATGAGCAGTTCTTC
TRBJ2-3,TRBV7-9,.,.,CASSFAATPTDTQYF,TGTGCCAGCAGCTTCGCAGCCACACCCACAGATACGCAGTATTTT
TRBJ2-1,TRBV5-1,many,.,CASSVYRGEGLNEQFF,TGCGCCAGCAGCGTCTACAGGGGGGAGGGCCTCAATGAGCAGTTCTTC
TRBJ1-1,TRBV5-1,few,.,CASSWEARVTEAFF,TGCGCCAGCAGCTGGGAGGCCAGGGTGACTGAAGCTTTCTTT
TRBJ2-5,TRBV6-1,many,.,CASRLRGAQETQYF,TGTGCCAGCAGGCTCAGGGGGGCCCAAGAGACCCAGTACTTC
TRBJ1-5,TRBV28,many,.,CASSPRRGDNQPQHF,TGTGCCAGCAGCCCCCGTCGGGGGGACAATCAGCCCCAGCATTTT
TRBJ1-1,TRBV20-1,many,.,CSASEVGVSTEAFF,TGCAGTGCTAGTGAGGTGGGGGTAAGCACTGAAGCTTTCTTT
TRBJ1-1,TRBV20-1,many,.,CSAPWGTEAFF,TGCAGTGCTCCCTGGGGAACTGAAGCTTTCTTT
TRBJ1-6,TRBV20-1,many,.,CSARRGGPYNSPLHF,TGCAGTGCTAGACGGGGGGGACCTTATAATTCACCCCTCCACTTT
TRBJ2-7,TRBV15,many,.,CATSRDLGREQYF,TGTGCCACCAGCAGAGATCTAGGGCGGGAGCAGTACTTC
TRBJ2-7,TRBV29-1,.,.,CSVEEEGGLGYEQYF,TGCAGCGTTGAAGAGGAGGGGGGGCTTGGCTACGAGCAGTACTTC
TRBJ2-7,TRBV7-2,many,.,CASSLQGGGVDEQYF,TGTGCCAGCAGCTTACAGGGGGGAGGGGTGGACGAGCAGTACTTC
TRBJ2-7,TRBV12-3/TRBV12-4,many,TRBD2,CASSQLAGGPEYF,TGTGCCAGCAGCCAGCTAGCGGGAGGGCCAGAGTACTTC
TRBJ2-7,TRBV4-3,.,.,CASSQENFYEQYF,TGCGCCAGCAGCCAAGAAAATTTTTACGAGCAGTACTTC
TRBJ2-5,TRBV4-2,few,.,CASSQAGPLGETQYF,TGTGCCAGCAGCCAAGCAGGGCCATTAGGGGAGACCCAGTACTTC
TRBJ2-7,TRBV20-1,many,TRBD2,CSARAGGVYEQYF,TGCAGTGCTAGAGCGGGAGGAGTTTACGAGCAGTACTTC
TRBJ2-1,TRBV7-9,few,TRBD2,CASRDRRAGAGNEQFF,TGTGCCAGTAGGGACCGGAGAGCGGGAGCCGGGAATGAGCAGTTCTTC
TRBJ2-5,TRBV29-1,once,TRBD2,CSVGVPGLARETQYF,TGCAGCGTGGGGGTCCCGGGACTAGCGAGGGAGACCCAGTACTTC
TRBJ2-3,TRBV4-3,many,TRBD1,CASSQAGGMADTQYF,TGCGCCAGCAGCCAAGCAGGGGGCATGGCAGATACGCAGTATTTT
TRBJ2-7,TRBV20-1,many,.,CSANTFYYEQYF,TGCAGTGCTAACACCTTTTATTACGAGCAGTACTTC
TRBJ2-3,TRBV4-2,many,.,CASTPGLEPDTQYF,TGTGCCAGCACCCCGGGGCTAGAGCCAGATACGCAGTATTTT